The T cell receptor beta chain described here comes from a study of vaccination and CD4 T cells after COVID-19. Notes on this clonotype: As yet, its antigen is unknown.

Treatment defined: approximately nine-day PBMC culture with coronavirus spike peptide pools or control peptides (ViraFEST assay). The Oncomine TCR Beta short-read assay was applied to DNA of cultured CD4+ T cells. TCRdb reanalysed the PCR reads using MiXCR and keeps one entry per CDR3 protein. Of approximately 15,000 distinct CDR3 sequences listed, approximately 47% are singletons. The sequence was collected from a human donor who had recovered from COVID-19. Sequences were obtained from CD4+ T cells from blood, cultured in vitro.

The CDR3 sequence: CASTGGQGGEQYF. The CDR3 nucleotides are TGTGCCAGCACCGGGGGACAGGGGGGCGAGCAGTACTTC. The V and J genes are TRBV7-6 and TRBJ2-7; 11 bases align to TRBD1. With V trimmed by 7 bases and J by 6 bases, 5 bases remained unmatched. The CDR3 has 13 amino acids. Germline-derived CDR1 and CDR2 are SGHVS and FNYEAQ.